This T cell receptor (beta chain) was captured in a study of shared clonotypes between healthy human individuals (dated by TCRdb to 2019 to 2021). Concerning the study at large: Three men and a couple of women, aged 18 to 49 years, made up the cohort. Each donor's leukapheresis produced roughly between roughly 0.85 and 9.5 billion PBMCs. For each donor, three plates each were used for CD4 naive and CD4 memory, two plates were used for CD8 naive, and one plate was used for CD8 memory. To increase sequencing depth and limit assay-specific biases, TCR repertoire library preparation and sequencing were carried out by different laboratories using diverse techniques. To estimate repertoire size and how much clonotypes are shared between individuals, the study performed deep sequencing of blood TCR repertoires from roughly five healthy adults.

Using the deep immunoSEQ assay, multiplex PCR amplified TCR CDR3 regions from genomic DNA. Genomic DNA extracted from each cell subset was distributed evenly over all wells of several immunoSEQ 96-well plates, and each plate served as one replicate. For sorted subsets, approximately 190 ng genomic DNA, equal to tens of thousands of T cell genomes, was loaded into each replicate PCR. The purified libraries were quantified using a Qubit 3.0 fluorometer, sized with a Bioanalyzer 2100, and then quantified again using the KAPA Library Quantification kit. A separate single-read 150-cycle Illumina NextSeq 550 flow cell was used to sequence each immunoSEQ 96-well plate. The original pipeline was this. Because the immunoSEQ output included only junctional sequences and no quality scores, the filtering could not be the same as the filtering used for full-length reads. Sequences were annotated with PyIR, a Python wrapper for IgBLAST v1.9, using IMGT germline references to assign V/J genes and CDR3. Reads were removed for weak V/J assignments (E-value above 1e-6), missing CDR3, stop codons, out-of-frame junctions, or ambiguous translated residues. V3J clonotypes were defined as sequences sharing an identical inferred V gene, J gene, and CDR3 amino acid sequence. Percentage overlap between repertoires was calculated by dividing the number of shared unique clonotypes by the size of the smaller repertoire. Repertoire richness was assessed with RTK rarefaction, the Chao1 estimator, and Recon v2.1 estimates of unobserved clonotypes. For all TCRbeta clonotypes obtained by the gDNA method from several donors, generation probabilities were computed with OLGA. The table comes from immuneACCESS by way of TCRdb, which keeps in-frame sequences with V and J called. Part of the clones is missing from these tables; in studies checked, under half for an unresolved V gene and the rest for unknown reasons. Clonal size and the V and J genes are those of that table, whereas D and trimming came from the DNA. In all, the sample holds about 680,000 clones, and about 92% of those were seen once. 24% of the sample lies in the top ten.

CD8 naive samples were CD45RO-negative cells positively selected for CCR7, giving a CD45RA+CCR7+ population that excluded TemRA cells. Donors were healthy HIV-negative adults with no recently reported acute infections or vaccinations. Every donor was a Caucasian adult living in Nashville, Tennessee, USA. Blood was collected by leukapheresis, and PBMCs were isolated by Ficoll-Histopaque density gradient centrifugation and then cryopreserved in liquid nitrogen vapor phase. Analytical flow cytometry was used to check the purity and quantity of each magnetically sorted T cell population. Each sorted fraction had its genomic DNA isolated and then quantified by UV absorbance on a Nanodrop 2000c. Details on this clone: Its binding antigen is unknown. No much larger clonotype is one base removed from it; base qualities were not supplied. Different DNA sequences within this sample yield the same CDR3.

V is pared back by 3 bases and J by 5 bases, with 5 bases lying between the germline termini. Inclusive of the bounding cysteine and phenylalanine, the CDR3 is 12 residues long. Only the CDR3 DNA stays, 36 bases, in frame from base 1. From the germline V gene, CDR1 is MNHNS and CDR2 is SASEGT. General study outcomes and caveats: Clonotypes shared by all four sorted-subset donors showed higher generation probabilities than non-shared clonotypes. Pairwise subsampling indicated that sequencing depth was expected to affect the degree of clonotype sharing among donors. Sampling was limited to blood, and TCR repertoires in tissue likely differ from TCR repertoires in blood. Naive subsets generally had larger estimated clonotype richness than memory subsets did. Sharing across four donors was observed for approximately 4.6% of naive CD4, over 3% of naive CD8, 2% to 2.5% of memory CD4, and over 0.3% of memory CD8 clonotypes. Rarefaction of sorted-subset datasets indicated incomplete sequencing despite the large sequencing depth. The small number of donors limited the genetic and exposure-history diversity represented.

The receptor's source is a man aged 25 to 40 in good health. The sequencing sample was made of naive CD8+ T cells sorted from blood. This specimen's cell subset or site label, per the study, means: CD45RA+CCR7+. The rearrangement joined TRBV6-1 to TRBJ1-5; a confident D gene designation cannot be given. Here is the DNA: TGTGCCAGCAGTGATAGGTATCAGCCCCAGCATTTT. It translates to CASSDRYQPQHF.